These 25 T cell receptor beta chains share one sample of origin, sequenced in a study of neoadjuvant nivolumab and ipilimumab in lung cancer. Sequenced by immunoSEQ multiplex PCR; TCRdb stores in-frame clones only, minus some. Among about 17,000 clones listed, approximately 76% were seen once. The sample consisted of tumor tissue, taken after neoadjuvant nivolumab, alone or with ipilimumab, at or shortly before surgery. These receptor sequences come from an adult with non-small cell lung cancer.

CDR3 bases: TGTGCCAGCAGTTACGCTGGGTTCACGAACACCGGGGAGCTGTTTTTT. Its protein product is CASSYAGFTNTGELFF. The chain carries TRBV6-5 and TRBJ2-2; D unclear. This CDR3 spans 16 amino acids. Germline V gives CDR1 MNHEY, CDR2 SVGAGI. The V end lost 2 bases, the J end lost 0 bases, and 10 bases lay between the germline ends.

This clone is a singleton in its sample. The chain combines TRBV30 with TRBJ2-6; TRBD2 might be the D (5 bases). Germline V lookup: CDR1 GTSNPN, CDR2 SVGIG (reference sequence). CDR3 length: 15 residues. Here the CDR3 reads CAGSRRPSGANVLTF. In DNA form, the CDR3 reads TGTGCTGGCTCCAGGAGGCCCTCTGGGGCCAACGTCCTGACTTTC.

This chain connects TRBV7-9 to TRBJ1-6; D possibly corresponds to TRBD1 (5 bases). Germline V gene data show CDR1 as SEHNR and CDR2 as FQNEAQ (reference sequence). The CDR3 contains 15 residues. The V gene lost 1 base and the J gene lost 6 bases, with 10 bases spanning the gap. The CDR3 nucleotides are TGTGCCAGCAGCTTAGGGGGACGGGTTAATTCACCCCTCCACTTT. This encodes CASSLGGRVNSPLHF.

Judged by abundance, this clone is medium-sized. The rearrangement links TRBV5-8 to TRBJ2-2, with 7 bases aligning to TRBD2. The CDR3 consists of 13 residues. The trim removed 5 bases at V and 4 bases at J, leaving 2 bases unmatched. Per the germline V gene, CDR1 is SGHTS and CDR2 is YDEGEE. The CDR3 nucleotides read TGTGCCAGCAGACCGGGGGGCACCGGGGAGCTGTTTTTT. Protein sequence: CASRPGGTGELFF.

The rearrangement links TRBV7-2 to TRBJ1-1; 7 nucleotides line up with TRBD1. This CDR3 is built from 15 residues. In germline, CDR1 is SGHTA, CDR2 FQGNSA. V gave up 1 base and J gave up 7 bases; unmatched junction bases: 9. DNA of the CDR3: TGTGCCAGCAGCTTAGATCAGGGGGGGGAATTTGAAGCTTTCTTT. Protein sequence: CASSLDQGGEFEAFF.

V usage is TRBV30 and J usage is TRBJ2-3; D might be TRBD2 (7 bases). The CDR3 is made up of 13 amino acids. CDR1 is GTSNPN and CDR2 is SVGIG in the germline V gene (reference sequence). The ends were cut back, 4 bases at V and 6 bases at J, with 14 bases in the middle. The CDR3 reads CAWNPGGPDTQYF. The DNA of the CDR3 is TGTGCCTGGAATCCGGGGGGCCCTGATACGCAGTATTTT.

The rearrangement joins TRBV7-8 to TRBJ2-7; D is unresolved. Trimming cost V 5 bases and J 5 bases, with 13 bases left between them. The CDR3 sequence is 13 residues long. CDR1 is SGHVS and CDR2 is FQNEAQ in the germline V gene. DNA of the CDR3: TGTGCCAGCAGCCCTGAGCTGGGCCACGAGCAGTACTTC. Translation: CASSPELGHEQYF.

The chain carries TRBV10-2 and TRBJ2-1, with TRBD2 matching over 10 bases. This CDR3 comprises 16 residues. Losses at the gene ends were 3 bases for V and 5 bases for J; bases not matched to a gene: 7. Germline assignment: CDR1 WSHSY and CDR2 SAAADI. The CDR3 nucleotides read TGCGCCAGCAGTGAAGATCTAGCGGGGGAACACAATGAGCAGTTCTTC. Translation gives CASSEDLAGEHNEQFF.

The CDR3: CASSTSRTGVYGYTF. CDR3 nucleotide sequence: TGTGCCAGTAGTACATCACGGACAGGGGTCTATGGCTACACCTTC. This rearrangement joins TRBV19 to TRBJ1-2; 9 positions match TRBD1. The CDR3 runs to 15 residues. V was clipped by 4 bases and J by 4 bases; unmatched bases: 7. CDR1 LNHDA and CDR2 SQIVND come from the germline V gene (reference sequence).

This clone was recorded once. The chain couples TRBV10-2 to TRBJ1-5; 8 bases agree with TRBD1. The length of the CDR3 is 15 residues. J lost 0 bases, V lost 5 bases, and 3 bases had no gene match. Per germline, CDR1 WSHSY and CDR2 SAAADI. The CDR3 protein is CASSWGQDSNQPQHF. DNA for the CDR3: TGCGCCAGCAGTTGGGGACAGGATAGCAATCAGCCCCAGCATTTT.

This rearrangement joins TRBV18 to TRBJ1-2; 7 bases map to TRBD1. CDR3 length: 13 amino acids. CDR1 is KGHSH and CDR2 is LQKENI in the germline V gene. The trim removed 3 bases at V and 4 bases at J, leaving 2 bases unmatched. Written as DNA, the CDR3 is TGTGCCAGCTCACCGGACAGGACCTATGGCTACACCTTC. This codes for CASSPDRTYGYTF. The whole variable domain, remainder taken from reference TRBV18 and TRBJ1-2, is NAGVMQNPRHLVRRRGQEARLRCSPMKGHSHVYWYRQLPEEGLKFMVYLQKENIIDESGMPKERFSAEFPKEGPSILRIQQVVRGDSAAYFCASSPDRTYGYTFGSGTRLTVV.

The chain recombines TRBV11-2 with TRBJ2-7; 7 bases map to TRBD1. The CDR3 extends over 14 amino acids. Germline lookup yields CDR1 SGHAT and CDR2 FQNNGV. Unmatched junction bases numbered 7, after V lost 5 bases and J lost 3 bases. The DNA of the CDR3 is TGTGCCAGCAGCCGGGACAGTATAGTCTACGAGCAGTACTTC. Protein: CASSRDSIVYEQYF.

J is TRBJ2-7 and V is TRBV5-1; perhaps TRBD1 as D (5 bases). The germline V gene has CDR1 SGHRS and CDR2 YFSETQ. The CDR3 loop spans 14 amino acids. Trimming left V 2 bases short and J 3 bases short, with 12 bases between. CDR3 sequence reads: CASSFEDIGYEQYF. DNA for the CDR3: TGCGCCAGCAGCTTTGAGGACATCGGCTACGAGCAGTACTTC. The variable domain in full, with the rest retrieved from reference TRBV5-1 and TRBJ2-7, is KAGVTQTPRYLIKTRGQQVTLSCSPISGHRSVSWYQQTPGQGLQFLFEYFSETQRNKGNFPGRFSGRQFSNSRSEMNVSTLELGDSALYLCASSFEDIGYEQYFGPGTRLTVT.

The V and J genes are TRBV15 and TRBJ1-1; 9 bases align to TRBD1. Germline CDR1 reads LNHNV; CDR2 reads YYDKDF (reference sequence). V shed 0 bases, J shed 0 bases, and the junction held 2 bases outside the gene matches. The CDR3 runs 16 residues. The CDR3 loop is CATSRERTGVNTEAFF. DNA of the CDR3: TGTGCCACCAGCAGAGAACGGACAGGGGTGAACACTGAAGCTTTCTTT.

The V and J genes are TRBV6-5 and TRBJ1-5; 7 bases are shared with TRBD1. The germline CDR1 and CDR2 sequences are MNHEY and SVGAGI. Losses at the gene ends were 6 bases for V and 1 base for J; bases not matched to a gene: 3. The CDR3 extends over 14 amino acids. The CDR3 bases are TGTGCCAGCAGGGAGGGGGCGAGCAATCAGCCCCAGCATTTT. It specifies CASREGASNQPQHF.

The CDR3 DNA reads TGTGCCAGCAGCTCGGGTTATGCCGAAAAACTGTTTTTT. This sequence encodes CASSSGYAEKLFF. The rearrangement joins TRBV7-8 to TRBJ1-4; D unclear. Trimming removed 4 bases at V and 8 bases at J, with 11 bases between. Per germline, CDR1 SGHVS and CDR2 FQNEAQ. This CDR3 is 13 amino acids long.

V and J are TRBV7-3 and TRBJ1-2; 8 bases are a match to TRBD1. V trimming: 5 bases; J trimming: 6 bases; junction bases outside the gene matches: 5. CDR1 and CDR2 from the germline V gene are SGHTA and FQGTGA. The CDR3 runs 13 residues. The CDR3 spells CASSRQGRDGYTF. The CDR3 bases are TGTGCCAGCAGCCGACAGGGGCGGGATGGCTACACCTTC.

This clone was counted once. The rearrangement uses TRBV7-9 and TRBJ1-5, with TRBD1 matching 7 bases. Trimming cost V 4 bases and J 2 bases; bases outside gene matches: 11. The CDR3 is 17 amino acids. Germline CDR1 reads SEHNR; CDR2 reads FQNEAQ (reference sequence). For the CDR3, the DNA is TGTGCCAGCAGCTCCGATAAGGGGGCGGTCCGCAATCAGCCCCAGCATTTT. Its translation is CASSSDKGAVRNQPQHF.

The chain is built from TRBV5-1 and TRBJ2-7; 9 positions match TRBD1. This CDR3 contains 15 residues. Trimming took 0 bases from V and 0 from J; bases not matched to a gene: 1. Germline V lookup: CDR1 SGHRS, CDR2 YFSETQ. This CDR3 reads CASSLAGQGSYEQYF. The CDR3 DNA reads TGCGCCAGCAGCTTGGCGGGACAGGGCTCCTACGAGCAGTACTTC.

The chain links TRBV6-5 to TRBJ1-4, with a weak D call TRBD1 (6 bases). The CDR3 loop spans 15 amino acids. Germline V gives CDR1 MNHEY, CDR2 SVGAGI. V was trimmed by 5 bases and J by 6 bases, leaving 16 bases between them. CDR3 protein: CASSPLREGDEKLFF. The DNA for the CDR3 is TGTGCCAGCAGTCCACTCCGGGAGGGGGATGAAAAACTGTTTTTT.

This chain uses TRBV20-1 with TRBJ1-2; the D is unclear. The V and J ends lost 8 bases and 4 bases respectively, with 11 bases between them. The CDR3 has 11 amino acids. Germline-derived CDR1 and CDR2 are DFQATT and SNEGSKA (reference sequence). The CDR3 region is CSPQVGYGYTF. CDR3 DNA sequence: TGCAGTCCCCAGGTGGGCTATGGCTACACCTTC.

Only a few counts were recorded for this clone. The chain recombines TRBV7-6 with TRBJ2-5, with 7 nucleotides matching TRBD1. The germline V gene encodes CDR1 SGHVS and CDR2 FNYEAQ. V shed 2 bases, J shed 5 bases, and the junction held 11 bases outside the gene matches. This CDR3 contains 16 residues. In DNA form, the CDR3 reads TGTGCCAGCAGCTTATATCGGACAGGATCTGAGGAGACCCAGTACTTC. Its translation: CASSLYRTGSEETQYF.

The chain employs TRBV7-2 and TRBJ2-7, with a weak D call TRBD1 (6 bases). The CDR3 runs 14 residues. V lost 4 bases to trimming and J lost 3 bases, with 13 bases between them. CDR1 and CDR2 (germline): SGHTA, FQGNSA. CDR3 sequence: CASSYNRDLYEQYF. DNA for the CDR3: TGTGCCAGCAGCTACAACAGGGACCTCTACGAGCAGTACTTC.

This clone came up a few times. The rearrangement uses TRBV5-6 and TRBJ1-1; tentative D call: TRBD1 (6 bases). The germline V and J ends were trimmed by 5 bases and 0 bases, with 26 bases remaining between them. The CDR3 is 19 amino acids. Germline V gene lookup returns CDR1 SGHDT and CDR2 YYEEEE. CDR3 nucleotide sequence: TGTGCCAGCAGTTATTGGGGAGGCAGGGGCGCTTCCATGAACACTGAAGCTTTCTTT. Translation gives CASSYWGGRGASMNTEAFF.

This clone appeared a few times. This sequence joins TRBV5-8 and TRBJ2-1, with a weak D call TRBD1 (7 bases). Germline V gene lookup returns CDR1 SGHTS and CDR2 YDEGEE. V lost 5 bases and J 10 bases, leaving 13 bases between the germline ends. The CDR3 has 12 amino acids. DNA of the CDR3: TGTGCCAGCAGTCGTGCAGGGGGGGAGCAGTTCTTC. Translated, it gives CASSRAGGEQFF.